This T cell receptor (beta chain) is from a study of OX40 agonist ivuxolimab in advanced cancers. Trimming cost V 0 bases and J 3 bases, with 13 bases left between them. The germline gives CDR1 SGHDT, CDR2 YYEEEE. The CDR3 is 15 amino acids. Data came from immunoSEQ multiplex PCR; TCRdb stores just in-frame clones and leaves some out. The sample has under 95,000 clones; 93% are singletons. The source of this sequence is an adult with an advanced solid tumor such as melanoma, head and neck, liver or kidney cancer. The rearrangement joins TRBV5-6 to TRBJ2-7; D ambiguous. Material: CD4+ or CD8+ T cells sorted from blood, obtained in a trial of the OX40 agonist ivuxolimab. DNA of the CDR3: TGTGCCAGCAGCTTGGGCATTGGGATGGACTACGAGCAGTACTTC. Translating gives CASSLGIGMDYEQYF.